This T cell receptor (beta chain) stems from a study of control samples from healthy donors and cancer patients. TCRdb keeps only in-frame clones here, not all; method: immunoSEQ multiplex PCR. Of some 70,000 clones listed, about 83% are singletons. CDR1 and CDR2 (germline): SGHTA, FQGNSA. The CDR3 is 15 residues long. The J segment lost 2 bases and the V segment lost 7 bases, leaving 8 bases of the junction unmatched. The sequenced material came from blood. The rearrangement uses TRBV7-2 and TRBJ1-3, with 7 bases lining up with TRBD1. The sequence was obtained from a man in his fifties or sixties in good health. CDR3 in DNA: TGTGCCAGCAAGCAACAGGGGACGGCTGGAAACACCATATATTTT. Amino acid sequence: CASKQQGTAGNTIYF.